The next 6 T cell receptor beta chains were all read from a single sample in a study of brain T cells in children with intractable seizures. Sequencing was performed with immunoSEQ multiplex PCR; in TCRdb, only in-frame clones are kept and a portion is missing. The sample comprises approximately 41,000 clones, 90% of which are singletons, and 6.3% rests with the top ten. The source material was peripheral blood, sampled at surgery. Receptors originate from a girl aged 2 to 9 with tuberous sclerosis and intractable seizures.

J is TRBJ1-2 and V is TRBV2; D not resolved. The length of the CDR3 is 12 residues. Germline values: CDR1 SNHLY, CDR2 FYNNEI. The ends were cut back, 3 bases at V and 8 bases at J, with 10 bases in the middle. CDR3 nucleotide sequence: TGTGCCAGCAGTGACCGGACCCGGGGCTACACCTTC. This gives the protein CASSDRTRGYTF.

V gene TRBV12-3 or TRBV12-4 combines with J gene TRBJ2-4, with D uncertain. The length of the CDR3 is 13 residues. V lost 2 bases, J lost 6 bases, and 8 bases lay in between. CDR3 protein: CASSLRVLNIQYF. The CDR3 region has the DNA TGTGCCAGCAGTTTACGGGTTTTAAACATTCAGTACTTC.

This sequence joins TRBV2 and TRBJ1-6; D gene uncertain. Trimming removed 3 bases from V and 2 bases from J, with 5 bases in between. This CDR3 region has 14 residues. Germline CDR1 is SNHLY and CDR2 is FYNNEI. CDR3 nucleotide sequence: TGTGCCAGCAGTGACCGCCCCTATAATTCACCCCTCCACTTT. Translation: CASSDRPYNSPLHF.

The rearrangement joins TRBV19 to TRBJ2-2, with D perhaps matching TRBD1 (5 bases). The V end was cut by 8 bases, the J end by 5 bases, with 12 bases between. The CDR3 consists of 13 residues. Germline CDR1 reads LNHDA; CDR2 reads SQIVND (reference sequence). The CDR3 DNA follows: TGTGCCAGTGCGGCAGGGATTACCGGGGAGCTGTTTTTT. Translation: CASAAGITGELFF.

This sequence joins TRBV11-2 and TRBJ1-6; tentatively, D is TRBD1 (5 bases). The V gene's germline CDR1 is SGHAT and CDR2 FQNNGV. This CDR3 has 16 residues. Trimming cost V 7 bases and J 3 bases, with 16 bases left between them. The CDR3 loop is CASTRLGGGYNSPLHF. In DNA form, the CDR3 reads TGTGCCAGCACCAGACTCGGGGGAGGCTATAATTCACCCCTCCACTTT.

The V gene is TRBV27, the J gene TRBJ2-7; D possibly corresponds to TRBD1 (6 bases). Germline CDR1 MNHEY, CDR2 SMNVEV (reference sequence). This CDR3 is 13 amino acids long. CDR3 sequence reads: CASSFTPDRPPSV. As DNA, the CDR3 is TGTGCCAGCAGTTTTACGCCTGACAGGCCCCCATCCGTC.